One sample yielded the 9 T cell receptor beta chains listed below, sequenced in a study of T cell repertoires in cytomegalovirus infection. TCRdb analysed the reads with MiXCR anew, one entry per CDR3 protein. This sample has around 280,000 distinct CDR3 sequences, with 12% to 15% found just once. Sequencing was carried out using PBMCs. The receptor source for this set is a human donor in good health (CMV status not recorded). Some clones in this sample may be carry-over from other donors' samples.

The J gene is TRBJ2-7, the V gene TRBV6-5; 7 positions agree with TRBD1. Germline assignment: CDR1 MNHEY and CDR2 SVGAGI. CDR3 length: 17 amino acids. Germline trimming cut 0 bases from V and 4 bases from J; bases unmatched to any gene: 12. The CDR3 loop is CASSYSWTGSSLYEQYF. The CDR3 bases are TGTGCCAGCAGTTACTCGTGGACAGGTTCTTCTCTGTACGAGCAGTACTTC.

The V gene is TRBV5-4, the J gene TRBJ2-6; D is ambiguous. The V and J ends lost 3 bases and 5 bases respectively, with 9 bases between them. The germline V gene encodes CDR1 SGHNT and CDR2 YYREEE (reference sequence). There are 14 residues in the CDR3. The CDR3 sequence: CASSSPQWANVLTF. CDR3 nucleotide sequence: TGTGCCAGCAGCTCTCCCCAGTGGGCCAACGTCCTGACTTTC. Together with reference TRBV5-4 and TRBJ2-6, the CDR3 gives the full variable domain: ETGVTQSPTHLIKTRGQQVTLRCSSQSGHNTVSWYQQALGQGPQFIFQYYREEENGRGNFPPRFSGLQFPNYSSELNVNALELDDSALYLCASSSPQWANVLTFGAGSRLTVL.

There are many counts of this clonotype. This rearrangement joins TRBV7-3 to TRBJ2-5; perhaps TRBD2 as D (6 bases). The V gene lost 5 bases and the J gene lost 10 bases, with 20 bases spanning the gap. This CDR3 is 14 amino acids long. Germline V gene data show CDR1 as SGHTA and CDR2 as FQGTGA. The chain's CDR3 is CASSPAAGNRDQYF. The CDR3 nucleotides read TGTGCCAGCAGCCCGGCGGCGGGGAACCGGGACCAGTACTTC.

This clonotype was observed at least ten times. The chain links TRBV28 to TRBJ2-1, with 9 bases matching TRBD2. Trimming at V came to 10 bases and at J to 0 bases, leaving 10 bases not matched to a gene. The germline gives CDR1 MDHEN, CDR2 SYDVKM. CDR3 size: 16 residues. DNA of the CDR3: TGTGCCACCCTCGTAGCGGGAGCTAGCTCCTACAATGAGCAGTTCTTC. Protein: CATLVAGASSYNEQFF.

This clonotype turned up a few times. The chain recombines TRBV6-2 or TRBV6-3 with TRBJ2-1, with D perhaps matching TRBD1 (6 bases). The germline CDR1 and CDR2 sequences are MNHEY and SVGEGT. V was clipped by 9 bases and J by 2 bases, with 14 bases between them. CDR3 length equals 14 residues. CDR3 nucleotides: TGTGCCAGTAGAACAGGGACGCCCTACAATGAGCAGTTCTTC. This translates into CASRTGTPYNEQFF.

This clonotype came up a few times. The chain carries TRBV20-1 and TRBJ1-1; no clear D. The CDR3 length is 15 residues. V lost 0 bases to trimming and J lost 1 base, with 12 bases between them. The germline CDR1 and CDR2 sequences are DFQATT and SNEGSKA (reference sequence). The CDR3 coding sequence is TGCAGTGCTAGAGATGGGAGGGATTGGAACACTGAAGCTTTCTTT. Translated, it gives CSARDGRDWNTEAFF.

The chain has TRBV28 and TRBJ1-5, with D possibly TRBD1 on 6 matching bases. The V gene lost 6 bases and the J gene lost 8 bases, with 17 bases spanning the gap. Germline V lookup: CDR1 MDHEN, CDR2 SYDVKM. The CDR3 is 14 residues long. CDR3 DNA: TGTGCCAGCAGCTCGGGGGGGGGGCTAAAGCCCCAGCATTTT. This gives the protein CASSSGGGLKPQHF. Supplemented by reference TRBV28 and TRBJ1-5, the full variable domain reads DVKVTQSSRYLVKRTGEKVFLECVQDMDHENMFWYRQDPGLGLRLIYFSYDVKMKEKGDIPEGYSVSREKKERFSLILESASTNQTSMYLCASSSGGGLKPQHFGDGTRLSIL.

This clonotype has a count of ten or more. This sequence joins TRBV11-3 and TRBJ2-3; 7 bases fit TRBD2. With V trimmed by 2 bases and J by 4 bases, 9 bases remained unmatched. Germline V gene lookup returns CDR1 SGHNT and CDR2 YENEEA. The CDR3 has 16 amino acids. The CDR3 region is CASSLFKAGSADTQYF. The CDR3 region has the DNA TGTGCCAGCAGCTTATTTAAAGCGGGAAGTGCAGATACGCAGTATTTT.

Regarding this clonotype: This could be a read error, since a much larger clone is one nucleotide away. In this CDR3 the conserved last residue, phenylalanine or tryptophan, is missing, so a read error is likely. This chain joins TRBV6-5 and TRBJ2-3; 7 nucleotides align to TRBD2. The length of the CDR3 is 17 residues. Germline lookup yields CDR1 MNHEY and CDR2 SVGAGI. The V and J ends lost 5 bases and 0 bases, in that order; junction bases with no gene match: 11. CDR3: CASSRGTTISSTDTQYY. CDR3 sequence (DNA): TGTGCCAGCAGTCGCGGGACTACCATTTCTAGCACAGATACGCAGTATTAT.